This TCR beta chain comes out of a study of blood T cell repertoires in COVID-19. Turning to the study itself: Samples came from the United States, Italy and Spain, spanning acute and convalescent COVID-19.

Assay: immunoSEQ multiplex PCR; the TCRdb copy retains only in-frame clones and omits some. The table records just under 100,000 clones, about 86% of them present only once. CDR3 size: 15 residues. Per the germline V gene, CDR1 is SGHDT and CDR2 is YYEEEE. V was clipped by 1 base and J by 2 bases; unmatched bases: 6. The source material was peripheral blood. The receptor comes from a woman aged 55 to 70 in a cohort sampled during active or convalescent COVID-19. This sequence joins TRBV5-6 and TRBJ2-7, with 7 positions matching TRBD1. CDR3 loop: CASSLRGPRTYEQYF. Written as DNA, the CDR3 is TGTGCCAGCAGCTTGAGGGGGCCCCGCACCTACGAGCAGTACTTC.